Sequencing of this T cell receptor (beta chain) was carried out in a study of blood T cells in healthy people across ages. Looking at the study overall: About one barcoded beta molecule per two T cells came from capture by template switching.

This clonotype occurred once. Using a J-beta primer mix together with a sample-barcoded 5' primer, a second PCR was run for about 7 to 12 cycles. Every molecule of cDNA carried a tag from a template-switch adaptor with 12 random nucleotides. TCRdb used MiXCR to reprocess the 5' RACE reads, holding one entry per CDR3 protein. The sample holds 600,000 to 1,000,000 distinct CDR3 sequences, 55% to 75% seen once. Germline V gene data show CDR1 as SGHTA and CDR2 as FQGNSA. Trimming cost V 3 bases and J 1 base; bases outside gene matches: 10. The CDR3 totals 17 residues. Each of the donors had ten milliliters of peripheral blood drawn into EDTA-treated Vacutainer tubes.

Sequenced input: blood. The TCR comes from a man aged 30-40 years in good health. J is TRBJ2-3 and V is TRBV7-2, with 7 bases identical to TRBD1. The CDR3 loop is CASSFVGTTGGTDTQYF. Written as DNA, the CDR3 is TGTGCCAGCAGCTTTGTCGGTACCACAGGGGGCACAGATACGCAGTATTTT.